Sequencing of this T cell receptor (beta chain) was carried out in a study of T cell repertoires in cytomegalovirus infection. The overall study: CMV infection plus the matching HLA type was flagged by public TCR beta signatures.

As regards this clonotype: The antigen remains unidentified.

General study results and limits: Carriers of CMV and the relevant HLA type were discriminated by public TCR beta frequency. The study found HLA-C-restricted CMV-specific TCR beta clonotypes dominating the ex vivo response.

One entry per CDR3 protein, called by TCRdb with MiXCR from the reads. The sample records 150,000 to 200,000 distinct CDR3 sequences, about a sixth being singletons. The sequence derives from a human donor in good health (CMV status not recorded). Some clones in this sample may be carry-over from other donors' samples. Material for sequencing was CD8+ T cells from PBMCs.

CDR3 in amino acids: CASSSPVTGGVGQFF. DNA of the CDR3: TGTGCCAGCAGCTCCCCGGTTACAGGGGGAGTTGGGCAGTTCTTC. The chain combines TRBV5-5 with TRBJ2-1; TRBD1 aligns across 8 bases. CDR1 SGHKS and CDR2 YYEKEE come from the germline V gene (reference sequence). V was pared by 3 bases and J by 12 bases, with 14 bases of the junction left unmatched. The CDR3 runs to 15 residues.